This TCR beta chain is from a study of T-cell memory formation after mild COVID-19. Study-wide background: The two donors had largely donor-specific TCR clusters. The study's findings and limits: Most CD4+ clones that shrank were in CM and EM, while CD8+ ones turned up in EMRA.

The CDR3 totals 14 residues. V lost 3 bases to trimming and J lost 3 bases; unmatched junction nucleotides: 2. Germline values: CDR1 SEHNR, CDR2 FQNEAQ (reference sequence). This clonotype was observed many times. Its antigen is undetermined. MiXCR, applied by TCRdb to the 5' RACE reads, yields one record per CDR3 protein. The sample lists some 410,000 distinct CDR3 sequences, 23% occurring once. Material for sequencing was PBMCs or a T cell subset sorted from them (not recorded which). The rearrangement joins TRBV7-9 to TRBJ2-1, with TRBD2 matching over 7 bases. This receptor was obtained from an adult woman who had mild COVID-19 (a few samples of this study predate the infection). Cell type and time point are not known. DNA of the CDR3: TGTGCCAGCAGCTTGGGGACTATCTACAATGAGCAGTTCTTC. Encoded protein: CASSLGTIYNEQFF.